Each of the 21 T cell receptor beta chains below was sequenced from the same sample in a study of shared clonotypes between healthy human individuals. Profiled with immunoSEQ multiplex PCR; TCRdb holds only in-frame clones, not every one. The repertoire holds roughly 2 million clones, around 95% seen once, with 0.1% to 0.15% in the top ten. Sequenced sample: naive CD4+ T cells sorted from blood. Subset specified: CD45RA+ positively selected. The receptors originated from a man in his late teens or twenties in good health.

This rearrangement joins TRBV10-3 to TRBJ2-7; D not resolved. The CDR3 runs 14 residues. The germline gives CDR1 ENHRY, CDR2 SYGVKD. V was clipped by 1 base and J by 4 bases, with 11 bases between them. In nucleotides, the CDR3 is TGTGCCATCAGTGAGTTTCCGACATTATACGAGCAGTACTTC. Residues: CAISEFPTLYEQYF.

With regard to this clone: Other DNA sequences within the sample encode an identical CDR3. V gene TRBV18 combines with J gene TRBJ2-6; D is unresolved. The CDR3 contains 13 residues. Germline values: CDR1 KGHSH, CDR2 LQKENI. Trimming pared 9 bases from V and 3 bases from J, leaving 9 bases between. Written as DNA, the CDR3 is TGTGCCAGTTCGCTCGGTGGGGCCAACGTCCTGACTTTC. Translation: CASSLGGANVLTF.

This chain links TRBV30 with TRBJ1-2, with TRBD1 as a possible D gene (5 bases). The CDR3 runs 14 residues. Germline V lookup: CDR1 GTSNPN, CDR2 SVGIG (reference sequence). The V end lost 4 bases, the J end lost 2 bases, and 14 bases lay between the germline ends. The CDR3 here is CAWKGSGLNYGYTF. In DNA form, the CDR3 reads TGTGCCTGGAAGGGTTCAGGGCTCAACTATGGCTACACCTTC.

V and J are TRBV6-5 and TRBJ1-2, with a possible D match to TRBD1 (6 bases). Germline CDR1 reads MNHEY; CDR2 reads SVGAGI. CDR3 size: 13 residues. V was pared by 5 bases and J by 4 bases, with 11 bases between. This CDR3 reads CASSTTGTYGYTF. CDR3 nucleotides: TGTGCCAGCAGTACTACAGGGACCTATGGCTACACCTTC.

V gene TRBV25-1 combines with J gene TRBJ1-2; the D is unclear. The V and J ends lost 1 base and 5 bases respectively, with 11 bases between them. Germline assignment: CDR1 MGHDK and CDR2 SYGVNS. The length of the CDR3 is 14 residues. The CDR3 sequence: CASSEFAELYGYTF. CDR3 nucleotides: TGTGCCAGCAGTGAATTTGCAGAACTTTATGGCTACACCTTC.

The chain links TRBV2 to TRBJ2-7, with D unresolved. The CDR3 spans 11 residues. Germline V CDR1 and CDR2: SNHLY, FYNNEI. V was cut by 9 bases and J by 7 bases, with 13 bases left in between. CDR3 amino acids: CASISSFEQYF. Here the CDR3 DNA reads TGTGCCAGTATTTCGTCTTTTGAGCAGTACTTC.

The CDR3 protein is CAWDLGSYGYTF. The DNA of the CDR3 is TGTGCCTGGGACCTCGGGAGCTATGGCTACACCTTC. This chain uses TRBV30 with TRBJ1-2; D gene unclear. The V end was cut by 5 bases, the J end by 4 bases, with 11 bases between. Germline CDR1 is GTSNPN and CDR2 is SVGIG (reference sequence). The CDR3 consists of 12 residues.

J is TRBJ2-3 and V is TRBV11-2; unclear D gene. This CDR3 has 12 residues. Germline CDR1 is SGHAT and CDR2 is FQNNGV. Trimming cost V 2 bases and J 5 bases, with 5 bases left between them. CDR3 in amino acids: CASSLFQDTQYF. CDR3 DNA sequence: TGTGCCAGCAGCTTATTTCAAGATACGCAGTATTTT.

The genes are TRBV4-1 and TRBJ2-7, with 7 bases lining up with TRBD1. The ends lost 0 bases at V and 7 bases at J; junction bases unmatched: 9. CDR3 length: 15 residues. Germline values: CDR1 MGHRA, CDR2 YSYEKL. CDR3 DNA sequence: TGCGCCAGCAGCCAAGATAGGGGACAGTCTAGGGAGCAGTACTTC. Amino acid sequence: CASSQDRGQSREQYF.

This chain connects TRBV2 to TRBJ1-5, with 10 bases identical to TRBD1. J lost 4 bases, V lost 1 base, and 1 base had no gene match. CDR1 and CDR2 from the germline V gene are SNHLY and FYNNEI. The CDR3 has 15 amino acids. The CDR3 loop is CASSEGQGANQPQHF. The CDR3 DNA follows: TGTGCCAGCAGTGAAGGACAGGGGGCGAATCAGCCCCAGCATTTT.

The J gene is TRBJ2-3, the V gene TRBV5-1, with 8 bases fitting TRBD1. Per the germline V gene, CDR1 is SGHRS and CDR2 is YFSETQ. The ends lost 5 bases at V and 2 bases at J; junction bases unmatched: 10. The CDR3 covers 16 residues. CDR3 region: CASSHGQGVTTDTQYF. CDR3 in DNA: TGCGCCAGCAGTCACGGACAGGGCGTTACCACAGATACGCAGTATTTT.

The chain carries TRBV9 and TRBJ2-3; D is undetermined. Germline V CDR1 and CDR2: SGDLS, YYNGEE. The V gene lost 0 bases and the J gene lost 5 bases, with 10 bases spanning the gap. The CDR3 consists of 14 residues. The CDR3 DNA follows: TGTGCCAGCAGCGTAGGTAGTGCCCAAGATACGCAGTATTTT. Amino acids: CASSVGSAQDTQYF. The whole variable domain, filled in from reference TRBV9 and TRBJ2-3, reads DSGVTQTPKHLITATGQRVTLRCSPRSGDLSVYWYQQSLDQGLQFLIQYYNGEERAKGNILERFSAQQFPDLHSELNLSSLELGDSALYFCASSVGSAQDTQYFGPGTRLTVL.

This chain joins TRBV28 and TRBJ2-7; 10 bases fit TRBD2. This CDR3 region has 15 residues. V trimming: 6 bases; J trimming: 2 bases; junction bases outside the gene matches: 7. Germline V gene lookup returns CDR1 MDHEN and CDR2 SYDVKM. CDR3: CASSRLAGETYEQYF. The CDR3, as DNA: TGTGCCAGCAGCCGCCTAGCGGGGGAGACCTACGAGCAGTACTTC.

With regard to this clone: A read error is possible here, since a much larger clone lies one base away. The rearrangement joins TRBV25-1 to TRBJ1-1; D is unclear. Germline V gene sequence: CDR1 MGHDK, CDR2 SYGVNS. V gave up 2 bases and J gave up 6 bases, with 4 bases separating them. The CDR3 has 11 amino acids. The chain's CDR3 is CASSEGAEAFF. The CDR3, as DNA: TGTGCCAGCAGTGAAGGGGCTGAAGCTTTCTTT. The full variable domain, with the rest looked up from reference TRBV25-1 and TRBJ1-1, is EADIYQTPRYLVIGTGKKITLECSQTMGHDKMYWYQQDPGMELHLIHYSYGVNSTEKGDLSSESTVSRIRTEHFPLTLESARPSHTSQYLCASSEGAEAFFGQGTRLTVV.

V gene TRBV28 combines with J gene TRBJ2-1; TRBD2 matches at 10 bases. This CDR3 spans 11 amino acids. Germline CDR1 and CDR2: MDHEN and SYDVKM. In DNA form, the CDR3 reads TGTGCGGCTAGCGGGGGTAATGAGCAGTTCTTC. This gives the protein CAASGGNEQFF.

The chain is built from TRBV6-1 and TRBJ1-6; 7 bases are a match to TRBD1. The CDR3 runs to 15 residues. Losses at the gene ends were 8 bases for V and 10 bases for J; bases not matched to a gene: 14. Per germline, CDR1 MNHNS and CDR2 SASEGT. Written as DNA, the CDR3 is TGTGCCAGCTCCGCCGTGACAGGGAACTACTCACCCCTCCACTTT. Its translation is CASSAVTGNYSPLHF.

The chain combines TRBV11-3 with TRBJ1-3; D is perhaps TRBD1 (5 bases). V was clipped by 3 bases and J by 2 bases, with 8 bases between them. This CDR3 spans 14 amino acids. The V gene's germline CDR1 is SGHNT and CDR2 YENEEA. CDR3 coding DNA: TGTGCCAGCAGCTTGGGGACTCCTGGAAACACCATATATTTT. Its protein is CASSLGTPGNTIYF.

The chain employs TRBV30 and TRBJ2-7, with TRBD2 matching over 7 bases. Germline CDR1 is GTSNPN and CDR2 is SVGIG (reference sequence). The CDR3 has 13 residues. After removal of 2 bases from V and 5 bases from J, the junction contained 6 bases not matched to a gene. CDR3 sequence: CAWSRGGSNEQYF. The CDR3 nucleotides are TGTGCCTGGAGTAGGGGCGGGAGTAACGAGCAGTACTTC.

The CDR3 here is CASRKRDRGYEQYF. The DNA for the CDR3 is TGTGCCAGCAGGAAACGGGACAGGGGCTACGAGCAGTACTTC. This chain uses TRBV28 with TRBJ2-7; 10 bases are a match to TRBD1. Germline values: CDR1 MDHEN, CDR2 SYDVKM. Trimming at V came to 6 bases and at J to 3 bases, leaving 5 bases not matched to a gene. CDR3 length: 14 residues.

As for this clone: Within the sample, other DNA sequences also encode this same CDR3. The chain is built from TRBV19 and TRBJ2-2; D not certain. Germline V gene sequence: CDR1 LNHDA, CDR2 SQIVND (reference sequence). This CDR3 is 12 amino acids long. V was clipped by 6 bases and J by 1 base, with 3 bases between them. CDR3 DNA sequence: TGTGCCAGTAGCGGGAACACCGGGGAGCTGTTTTTT. The encoded protein is CASSGNTGELFF. The entire variable domain, with the rest obtained from reference TRBV19 and TRBJ2-2, is as follows: DGGITQSPKYLFRKEGQNVTLSCEQNLNHDAMYWYRQDPGQGLRLIYYSQIVNDFQKGDIAEGYSVSREKKESFPLTVTSAQKNPTAFYLCASSGNTGELFFGEGSRLTVL.

This chain uses TRBV7-2 with TRBJ2-7, with D possibly being TRBD1 (5 bases). Trimming pared 5 bases from V and 0 bases from J, leaving 11 bases between. CDR3 size: 14 residues. CDR1 SGHTA and CDR2 FQGNSA come from the germline V gene. CDR3 DNA: TGTGCCAGCAGCGTAACAGGACACTCCTACGAGCAGTACTTC. Amino acid sequence: CASSVTGHSYEQYF.